This entry concerns a single T cell receptor beta chain. Its antigen is unidentified. This sample is part of a study of cytomegalovirus exposure and HLA in healthy donors. PCR was performed using 60 Vbeta and 13 Jbeta primers. Method: immunoSEQ multiplex PCR; TCRdb's copy keeps in-frame clones and lacks some. The sample carries some 200,000 clones, roughly 84% recorded once. Deletions cut 3 bases from V and 7 bases from J, with 15 bases between. This CDR3 is 13 amino acids long. Germline CDR1 reads SQVTM; CDR2 reads ANQGSEA. Study observations and caveats: Some segments of the V type, notably TRBV6-2 and TRBV6-3, were excluded as indistinguishable. Per a later analysis, HLA-associated TCR beta chains showed more clonal expansion than other, equally common TCR beta chains.

The sequenced material came from PBMCs. The rearrangement joins TRBV29-1 to TRBJ1-2; weak D call: TRBD1 (5 bases). This TCR came from a girl less than two years old in good health and CMV-seronegative. The DNA of the CDR3 is TGCAGCGTTGAGTTGGCAGGGATGGGTGGCTACACCTTC. Translating it yields CSVELAGMGGYTF.